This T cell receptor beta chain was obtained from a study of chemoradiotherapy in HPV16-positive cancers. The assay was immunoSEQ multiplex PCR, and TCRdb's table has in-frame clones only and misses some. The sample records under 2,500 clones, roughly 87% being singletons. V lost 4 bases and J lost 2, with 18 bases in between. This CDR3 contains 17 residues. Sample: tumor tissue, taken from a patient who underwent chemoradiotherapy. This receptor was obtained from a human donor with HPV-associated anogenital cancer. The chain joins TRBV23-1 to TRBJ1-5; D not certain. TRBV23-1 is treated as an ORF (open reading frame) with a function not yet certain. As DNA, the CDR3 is TGCGCCAGCAGTCCCAGTCTGGCGTGTCTGGGCAATCAGCCCCAGCATTTT. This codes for CASSPSLACLGNQPQHF.